These 24 T cell receptor beta chains originate from one sample sequenced in a study of blood T cell repertoires in COVID-19. Clones were sequenced by immunoSEQ multiplex PCR, and TCRdb holds only the in-frame ones, with some missing. This sample has 470,000 or so clones, with 70% to 90% found just once. What was sequenced was peripheral blood. The source is a human donor in a cohort sampled during active COVID-19.

J is TRBJ2-6 and V is TRBV24-1, with D possibly matching TRBD1 (6 bases). Germline V gene sequence: CDR1 KGHDR, CDR2 SFDVKD. The CDR3 is 17 residues long. V was pared by 3 bases and J by 2 bases, with 13 bases between. The CDR3 DNA sequence: TGTGCCACCAGTGATAGCACCACAGGGACTGGGGCCAACGTCCTGACTTTC. This gives the protein CATSDSTTGTGANVLTF.

The chain is built from TRBV5-5 and TRBJ1-3, with D possibly TRBD1 on 5 matching bases. In germline, CDR1 is SGHKS, CDR2 YYEKEE (reference sequence). This CDR3 has 16 residues. The ends were cut back, 0 bases at V and 0 bases at J, with 10 bases in the middle. CDR3 sequence: CASSLAPDTSGNTIYF. For the CDR3, the DNA is TGTGCCAGCAGCTTGGCCCCGGACACCTCTGGAAACACCATATATTTT.

This clone is a singleton in its sample. The chain combines TRBV7-2 with TRBJ1-4, with D possibly TRBD1 on 6 matching bases. The CDR3 loop spans 16 amino acids. Between the trimmed V and J ends, which lost 4 bases and 0 bases, there was a span of 12 bases. Germline V gene lookup returns CDR1 SGHTA and CDR2 FQGNSA. The CDR3 loop is CASSSTGRATNEKLFF. Written as DNA, the CDR3 is TGTGCCAGCAGCTCGACAGGCCGTGCAACTAATGAAAAACTGTTTTTT. The full variable domain, in which reference TRBV7-2 and TRBJ1-4 provide the parts outside the CDR3, is GAGVSQSPSNKVTEKGKDVELRCDPISGHTALYWYRQSLGQGLEFLIYFQGNSAPDKSGLPSDRFSAERTGGSVSTLTIQRTQQEDSAVYLCASSSTGRATNEKLFFGSGTQLSVL.

V is TRBV7-2 and J is TRBJ2-7; D perhaps matches TRBD2 (6 bases). The length of the CDR3 is 14 residues. V lost 5 bases and J lost 3, with 14 bases in between. Germline V lookup: CDR1 SGHTA, CDR2 FQGNSA. CDR3 sequence (DNA): TGTGCCAGCAGCCCCGGGACTCAGAACTACGAGCAGTACTTC. Amino acid sequence: CASSPGTQNYEQYF. The full variable domain, rest sourced from reference TRBV7-2 and TRBJ2-7, is GAGVSQSPSNKVTEKGKDVELRCDPISGHTALYWYRQSLGQGLEFLIYFQGNSAPDKSGLPSDRFSAERTGGSVSTLTIQRTQQEDSAVYLCASSPGTQNYEQYFGPGTRLTVT.

V and J are TRBV28 and TRBJ2-2; D gene ambiguous. The CDR3 has 11 amino acids. Trimming removed 6 bases at V and 7 bases at J, with 6 bases between. Per germline, CDR1 MDHEN and CDR2 SYDVKM. The CDR3 bases are TGTGCCAGCAGCCCCCACGGGGAGCTGTTTTTT. Its protein is CASSPHGELFF.

V usage is TRBV18 and J usage is TRBJ1-2; D may be TRBD1 (5 bases). CDR3 length: 15 amino acids. Between the trimmed V and J ends, which lost 3 bases and 3 bases, there was a span of 14 bases. Germline V gene data show CDR1 as KGHSH and CDR2 as LQKENI. This chain's CDR3 is CASSPTTGGDYGYTF. DNA for the CDR3: TGTGCCAGCTCACCCACTACGGGGGGAGACTATGGCTACACCTTC. Together with reference TRBV18 and TRBJ1-2, the CDR3 gives the full variable domain: NAGVMQNPRHLVRRRGQEARLRCSPMKGHSHVYWYRQLPEEGLKFMVYLQKENIIDESGMPKERFSAEFPKEGPSILRIQQVVRGDSAAYFCASSPTTGGDYGYTFGSGTRLTVV.

The gene calls are TRBV6-6 and TRBJ2-1; 8 nucleotides agree with TRBD2. Germline V gene data show CDR1 as MNHNY and CDR2 as SVGAGI (reference sequence). This CDR3 is built from 15 residues. V shed 2 bases, J shed 4 bases, and the junction held 4 bases outside the gene matches. The chain's CDR3 is CASSYTGGGYNEQFF. Written as DNA, the CDR3 is TGTGCCAGCAGTTACACGGGAGGGGGGTACAATGAGCAGTTCTTC.

V and J are TRBV6-5 and TRBJ2-5, with 9 bases fitting TRBD2. V lost 8 bases and J lost 5; bases outside the gene matches: 9. The length of the CDR3 is 14 residues. Per germline, CDR1 MNHEY and CDR2 SVGAGI. CDR3 coding DNA: TGTGCCAGCGGGGCGGGAGGGCCTTTGGAGACCCAGTACTTC. Residues: CASGAGGPLETQYF.

V gene TRBV6-5 combines with J gene TRBJ1-5; tentatively, D is TRBD1 (6 bases). Germline V gene sequence: CDR1 MNHEY, CDR2 SVGAGI. CDR3 length equals 14 residues. The V and J ends lost 6 bases and 5 bases respectively, with 14 bases between them. CDR3 in amino acids: CASSSSTGHQPQHF. The DNA for the CDR3 is TGTGCCAGCAGCTCTTCGACAGGACATCAGCCCCAGCATTTT.

The rearrangement links TRBV11-3 to TRBJ2-1; D is perhaps TRBD1 (6 bases). This CDR3 is 15 amino acids long. V dropped 5 bases and J dropped 1 base, with 12 bases sitting between them. Looked up from germline, CDR1 is SGHNT and CDR2 is YENEEA. For the CDR3, the DNA is TGTGCCAGCAGCGGCGACAGGTCGTCCTACAATGAGCAGTTCTTC. Its translation is CASSGDRSSYNEQFF.

The chain links TRBV7-3 to TRBJ2-4; 11 nucleotides line up with TRBD2. The CDR3 covers 18 residues. CDR1 is SGHTA, CDR2 FQGTGA, per germline. The trim removed 1 base at V and 0 bases at J, leaving 5 bases unmatched. In nucleotides, the CDR3 is TGTGCCAGCAGCTTAAGCGCTAGCGGGAGGCTAGCCAAAAACATTCAGTACTTC. Translating gives CASSLSASGRLAKNIQYF.

The chain is built from TRBV27 and TRBJ2-2; D is possibly TRBD1 (5 bases). The CDR3 is 15 residues long. The germline CDR1 and CDR2 sequences are MNHEY and SMNVEV (reference sequence). V was shortened by 2 bases and J by 5 bases, with 12 bases between the two germline ends. DNA for the CDR3: TGTGCCAGCAGTTTAAGGGGTGGCGATACCGGGGAGCTGTTTTTT. Amino acid sequence: CASSLRGGDTGELFF.

The CDR3 DNA reads as TGCGCCAGCAGCTTGGTCGTGGGTGGCGGCTCCTACGAGCAGTACTTC. It specifies CASSLVVGGGSYEQYF. The chain uses TRBV5-1 and TRBJ2-7; no firm D call. The V gene lost 0 bases and the J gene lost 0 bases, with 13 bases spanning the gap. There are 16 residues in the CDR3. Germline values: CDR1 SGHRS, CDR2 YFSETQ.

The chain uses TRBV28 and TRBJ2-7; possible D gene TRBD2, 6 bases. Germline-derived CDR1 and CDR2 are MDHEN and SYDVKM. V shed 8 bases and J shed 6 bases, with 11 bases lying between them. The CDR3 runs 11 residues. The CDR3 DNA reads TGTGCCAGCTTTAGGAGGGGCGAGCAGTACTTC. Its protein is CASFRRGEQYF. Filled out from reference TRBV28 and TRBJ2-7, the complete variable domain reads DVKVTQSSRYLVKRTGEKVFLECVQDMDHENMFWYRQDPGLGLRLIYFSYDVKMKEKGDIPEGYSVSREKKERFSLILESASTNQTSMYLCASFRRGEQYFGPGTRLTVT.

This clone was found a few times. The rearrangement uses TRBV5-1 and TRBJ2-6; D is ambiguous. Germline V gene sequence: CDR1 SGHRS, CDR2 YFSETQ. This CDR3 region has 18 residues. The ends were cut back, 0 bases at V and 0 bases at J, with 13 bases in the middle. The CDR3 here is CASSLADLYSSGANVLTF. The CDR3, as DNA: TGCGCCAGCAGCTTGGCCGACCTCTACAGCTCTGGGGCCAACGTCCTGACTTTC.

The chain couples TRBV5-1 to TRBJ2-7; TRBD2 agrees at 13 bases. The V gene's germline CDR1 is SGHRS and CDR2 YFSETQ. There are 15 residues in the CDR3. The V and J ends lost 4 bases and 4 bases, in that order; junction bases with no gene match: 5. CDR3 loop: CASSPRGLAGYEQYF. The CDR3 DNA is TGCGCCAGCAGCCCCCGGGGACTAGCGGGATACGAGCAGTACTTC.

The CDR3 region is CASVQPGENYGYTF. The CDR3 nucleotides read TGTGCCAGCGTTCAGCCAGGGGAAAACTATGGCTACACCTTC. The J gene is TRBJ1-2, the V gene TRBV6-5, with a tentative D call TRBD1 (6 bases). V was pared by 8 bases and J by 2 bases, with 15 bases between. The CDR3 spans 14 residues. From germline, CDR1 is MNHEY and CDR2 SVGAGI.

The rearrangement links TRBV18 to TRBJ1-1; D might be TRBD1 (6 bases). The CDR3 spans 16 residues. Germline values: CDR1 KGHSH, CDR2 LQKENI. Trimming stripped 6 bases from V and 2 bases from J, with 19 bases between. CDR3 coding DNA: TGTGCCAGCTCCCTGACCAGGACAGAAGCCAACACTGAAGCTTTCTTT. It specifies CASSLTRTEANTEAFF.

The chain has TRBV3-1 (or the pseudogene TRBV3-2) and TRBJ2-1; 8 positions match TRBD2. V was clipped by 1 base and J by 10 bases; unmatched bases: 6. CDR1 LGHDT and CDR2 YNNKEL come from the germline V gene (reference sequence). The CDR3 sequence is 14 residues long. The CDR3 DNA follows: TGTGCCAGCAGCCAAGGGGGGACTAGTACCGAGCAGTTCTTC. The encoded protein is CASSQGGTSTEQFF.

V usage is TRBV27 and J usage is TRBJ2-1, with TRBD2 identical over 10 bases. With V trimmed by 6 bases and J by 7 bases, 3 bases remained unmatched. The germline V gene has CDR1 MNHEY and CDR2 SMNVEV (reference sequence). This CDR3 spans 13 amino acids. The CDR3: CASRRLAGNEQFF. CDR3 bases: TGTGCCAGCAGGCGACTAGCGGGTAATGAGCAGTTCTTC.

The chain combines TRBV3-1 (or the pseudogene TRBV3-2) with TRBJ1-2, with D tentatively TRBD1 (6 bases). Trimming pared 2 bases from V and 4 bases from J, leaving 14 bases between. The CDR3 is 15 residues long. The V gene's germline CDR1 is LGHDT and CDR2 YNNKEL (reference sequence). CDR3 region: CASSQMGASSYGYTF. In DNA form, the CDR3 reads TGTGCCAGCAGCCAAATGGGGGCATCAAGCTATGGCTACACCTTC.

The rearrangement links TRBV9 to TRBJ1-1; D not resolved. Trimming took 0 bases from V and 1 from J, leaving 4 bases between them. CDR1 and CDR2 from the germline V gene are SGDLS and YYNGEE. This CDR3 contains 13 residues. Here the CDR3 DNA reads TGTGCCAGCAGCGTAGCTCGGAACACTGAAGCTTTCTTT. Protein product: CASSVARNTEAFF.

This sequence joins TRBV19 and TRBJ2-1; possibly TRBD2 for D (5 bases). The CDR3 runs to 16 residues. The germline V and J ends were trimmed by 4 bases and 0 bases, with 13 bases remaining between them. The germline gives CDR1 LNHDA, CDR2 SQIVND (reference sequence). CDR3: CASSTRGTPSYNEQFF. CDR3 DNA: TGTGCCAGTAGTACTCGGGGAACCCCCTCCTACAATGAGCAGTTCTTC. The variable domain in full, completed from reference TRBV19 and TRBJ2-1, reads DGGITQSPKYLFRKEGQNVTLSCEQNLNHDAMYWYRQDPGQGLRLIYYSQIVNDFQKGDIAEGYSVSREKKESFPLTVTSAQKNPTAFYLCASSTRGTPSYNEQFFGPGTRLTVL.

The gene calls are TRBV25-1 and TRBJ2-1; 7 bases map to TRBD1. V dropped 8 bases and J dropped 0; count of bases not matched to a gene: 13. The CDR3 is made up of 17 amino acids. CDR1 is MGHDK, CDR2 SYGVNS, per germline. The CDR3 reads CASQTWTGGSSYNEQFF. The CDR3 DNA reads TGTGCCAGCCAAACTTGGACAGGCGGTAGCTCCTACAATGAGCAGTTCTTC.